These 15 T cell receptor beta chains share one sample of origin, sequenced in a study of post-analysis software for immune sequencing data. Points from the study as a whole: Patients carried roughly 5 TRBV segments more frequently than controls did, and TRBV5-6, TRBV5-1 and TRBV20-1 were among them.

TCR beta libraries were prepared from cDNA with unique molecular identifiers. TCRdb reprocessed the PCR reads with MiXCR, giving one entry per CDR3 protein. The sample contains approximately 250,000 distinct CDR3 sequences, 35% to 40% of which appear only once. No antigen has been assigned to these receptors. Sequencing was done on a sample of blood. All receptors derive from a girl between 5 and 17 years old with multiple sclerosis.

The table lists this clonotype with many counts. The V and J genes are TRBV28 and TRBJ2-7; D possibly corresponds to TRBD1 (5 bases). This CDR3 spans 13 amino acids. The germline gives CDR1 MDHEN, CDR2 SYDVKM. Trimming removed 7 bases at V and 1 base at J, with 11 bases between. Here the CDR3 reads CASTSDNSYEQYF. CDR3 DNA sequence: TGTGCCAGCACTTCGGACAATTCCTACGAGCAGTACTTC.

V and J are TRBV5-6 and TRBJ1-1; no clear D. The ends were cut back, 7 bases at V and 1 base at J, with 11 bases in the middle. The germline V gene has CDR1 SGHDT and CDR2 YYEEEE. The CDR3 consists of 13 residues. This chain's CDR3 is CASQNDWNTEAFF. The CDR3 DNA follows: TGTGCCAGCCAAAACGACTGGAACACTGAAGCTTTCTTT.

This clonotype was counted many times. The rearrangement links TRBV5-6 to TRBJ2-1; D unclear. CDR3 length: 16 amino acids. V was cut by 5 bases and J by 2 bases, with 17 bases left in between. Germline CDR1 is SGHDT and CDR2 is YYEEEE. CDR3 in DNA: TGTGCCAGCAGTAATTCACGGCCCCCACCCTACAATGAGCAGTTCTTC. Amino acids: CASSNSRPPPYNEQFF.

This clonotype was seen many times. V and J are TRBV7-8 and TRBJ1-2; unclear D gene. V was pared by 4 bases and J by 5 bases, with 11 bases between. Germline V gene sequence: CDR1 SGHVS, CDR2 FQNEAQ. CDR3 length: 13 amino acids. The CDR3 region is CASSWPDLYGYTF. The CDR3 DNA reads TGTGCCAGCAGCTGGCCGGACTTGTATGGCTACACCTTC.

The chain employs TRBV12-3 or TRBV12-4 and TRBJ2-2, with 9 bases aligning to TRBD1. CDR3 length: 15 amino acids. V gave up 3 bases and J gave up 7 bases; unmatched junction bases: 6. CDR3: CASSFGDRVGGELFF. In DNA form, the CDR3 reads TGTGCCAGCAGTTTTGGGGACAGGGTCGGCGGGGAGCTGTTTTTT.

The chain couples TRBV9 to TRBJ2-2; 9 bases are a match to TRBD1. V was clipped by 4 bases and J by 7 bases; unmatched bases: 8. CDR1 SGDLS and CDR2 YYNGEE come from the germline V gene. The CDR3 consists of 15 residues. This chain's CDR3 is CASSPPGQGRGELFF. In DNA form, the CDR3 reads TGTGCCAGCAGCCCGCCGGGACAGGGCCGCGGGGAGCTGTTTTTT.

J is TRBJ2-2 and V is TRBV12-3 or TRBV12-4; TRBD1 matches 12 bases. With 6 bases clipped from V and 4 bases from J, the junction kept 6 bases outside the gene matches. The CDR3 consists of 16 residues. CDR3 amino acids: CASSPGTGGITGELFF. CDR3 DNA sequence: TGTGCCAGCAGCCCCGGGACAGGGGGCATCACCGGGGAGCTGTTTTTT.

Notes on this clonotype: This clone may be a read error of a much larger clone one base away. The chain uses TRBV29-1 and TRBJ1-4, with D possibly matching TRBD1 (6 bases). CDR3 length equals 12 residues. Germline V gene lookup returns CDR1 SQVTM and CDR2 ANQGSEA. CDR3 in DNA: TGCAGCGTTGCGGGGGCTGGAGAAAAACGGTTTTTT. It yields the protein CSVAGAGEKRFF.

The rearrangement uses TRBV2 and TRBJ2-1; 11 bases line up with TRBD2. With V trimmed by 5 bases and J by 2 bases, 2 bases remained unmatched. The CDR3 loop spans 15 amino acids. Germline V lookup: CDR1 SNHLY, CDR2 FYNNEI. Here the CDR3 reads CASSMTSGAYNEQFF. The CDR3 DNA reads as TGTGCCAGCAGTATGACTAGCGGGGCCTACAATGAGCAGTTCTTC.

This clonotype came up many times. The chain couples TRBV5-1 to TRBJ1-6, with D perhaps matching TRBD1 (6 bases). Trimming pared 5 bases from V and 9 bases from J, leaving 21 bases between. The CDR3 totals 16 residues. Germline loops: CDR1 SGHRS, CDR2 YFSETQ. CDR3 sequence: CASSMTGGRGRSPLHF. Here the CDR3 DNA reads TGCGCCAGCAGTATGACGGGGGGGCGCGGACGTTCACCCCTCCACTTT.

The chain recombines TRBV6-1 with TRBJ2-7; D gene ambiguous. The CDR3 is 12 amino acids. V lost 5 bases, J lost 6 bases, and 11 bases lay in between. Germline lookup yields CDR1 MNHNS and CDR2 SASEGT. CDR3 bases: TGTGCCAGCAGTTCGACCAGAAGCGAGCAGTACTTC. Translated: CASSSTRSEQYF.

This sequence joins TRBV6-4 and TRBJ2-2; 7 bases fit TRBD2. Germline assignment: CDR1 MRHNA and CDR2 SNTAGT. Trimming cost V 8 bases and J 1 base; bases outside gene matches: 7. CDR3 length equals 15 residues. CDR3 residues: CASSPGGVNTGELFF. CDR3 nucleotides: TGTGCCAGCTCCCCGGGGGGAGTGAACACCGGGGAGCTGTTTTTT.

Concerning this clonotype: A much larger clone lies a single base off, so this may be a read error. The chain links TRBV7-2 to TRBJ2-3, with D maybe TRBD1 (6 bases). Trimming took off 6 bases at V and 2 bases at J, with 9 bases between the two ends. Germline CDR1 is SGHTA and CDR2 is FQGNSA. The CDR3 is made up of 13 amino acids. The DNA for the CDR3 is TGTGCCAGCAGGCGACAGGTCACAGATACGCAGTATTTT. Residues: CASRRQVTDTQYF.

Regarding this clonotype: Possible read error: a much larger clone is one base away. The DNA of the CDR3 is TGTGCCAGCAGCCGACTAGCGGGGGGCAGCCCCTACAATGAGCAGTTCTTC. It encodes CASSRLAGGSPYNEQFF. The chain combines TRBV7-7 with TRBJ2-1; 13 positions agree with TRBD2. This CDR3 spans 17 amino acids. The V and J ends lost 5 bases and 2 bases, in that order; junction bases with no gene match: 6. Germline CDR1 and CDR2: SSHAT and FNYEAQ (reference sequence).

V usage is TRBV28 and J usage is TRBJ2-5, with 7 bases fitting TRBD2. V was pared by 3 bases and J by 1 base, with 8 bases of the junction left unmatched. Germline loops: CDR1 MDHEN, CDR2 SYDVKM. The CDR3 consists of 16 residues. This chain's CDR3 is CASSFLRAGRQETQYF. CDR3 nucleotide sequence: TGTGCCAGCAGTTTTCTGAGAGCGGGGCGCCAAGAGACCCAGTACTTC.